This entry features one TCR beta chain sequence. This record comes from a study of blood T cell repertoires in COVID-19. Study context: Whether acute or convalescent, the COVID-19 samples came from the United States, Italy and Spain. Sources were T cells, B-cell-depleted T cells, or PBMCs; the material itself was cDNA or gDNA.

In the original workflow: Estimation of nucleated cell counts relied on the amplification of reference gene primers. Produced via immunoSEQ multiplex PCR; TCRdb's table is partial and in-frame only. Clone size and the V and J calls come from that table; the DNA yielded D and trimming. The top ten hold about 4.2% of the sample, which has roughly 84,000 clones, around 75% seen once. V gave up 0 bases and J gave up 0 bases, with 8 bases separating them. The CDR3 has 15 residues. Per the germline V gene, CDR1 is MNHEY and CDR2 is SVGAGI. The sequenced sample consisted of peripheral blood. The TCR originated in a woman in her forties or fifties with acute or convalescent COVID-19. This rearrangement joins TRBV6-5 to TRBJ1-1; the D is unclear. CDR3 DNA: TGTGCCAGCAGTTACTCGGGCCCCTTGAACACTGAAGCTTTCTTT. Amino acids: CASSYSGPLNTEAFF.